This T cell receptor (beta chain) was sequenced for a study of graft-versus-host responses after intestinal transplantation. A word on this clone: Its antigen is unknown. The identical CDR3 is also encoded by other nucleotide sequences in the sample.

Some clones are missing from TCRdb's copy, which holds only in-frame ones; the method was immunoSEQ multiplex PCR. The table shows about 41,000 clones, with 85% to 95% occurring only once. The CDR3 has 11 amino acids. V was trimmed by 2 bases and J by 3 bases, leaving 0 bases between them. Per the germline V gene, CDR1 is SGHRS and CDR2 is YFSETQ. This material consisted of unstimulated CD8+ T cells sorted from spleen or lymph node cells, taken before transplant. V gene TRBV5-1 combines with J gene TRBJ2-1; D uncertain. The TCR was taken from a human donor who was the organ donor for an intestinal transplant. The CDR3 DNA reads TGCGCCAGCAGCTTCTACAATGAGCAGTTCTTC. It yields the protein CASSFYNEQFF.